This entry features one T cell receptor beta chain sequence. Its specificity is unknown. The CDR3 runs 13 residues. CDR1 and CDR2 from the germline V gene are LNHDA and SQIVND (reference sequence). The germline V and J ends were trimmed by 3 bases and 3 bases, with 7 bases remaining between them. Both 60 Vbeta primers and 13 Jbeta primers went into the PCR. Profiling relied on immunoSEQ multiplex PCR, and the TCRdb table lists in-frame clones only, not all of them. Of some 120,000 clones listed, approximately 84% were seen once; the top ten hold less than 0.25%. This record comes from a study of cytomegalovirus exposure and HLA in healthy donors. Regarding the study as a whole: In terms of immune exposure information, only CMV serostatus was available.

The clonotype was recovered from a man between 50 and 59 years old in good health and CMV-seronegative. The chain uses TRBV19 and TRBJ2-3; D unresolved. The sequenced material came from PBMCs. This CDR3 is CASSIGGTDTQYF. The CDR3 nucleotides read TGTGCCAGTAGTATCGGTGGTACAGATACGCAGTATTTT. The whole variable domain, remainder taken from reference TRBV19 and TRBJ2-3, is DGGITQSPKYLFRKEGQNVTLSCEQNLNHDAMYWYRQDPGQGLRLIYYSQIVNDFQKGDIAEGYSVSREKKESFPLTVTSAQKNPTAFYLCASSIGGTDTQYFGPGTRLTVL.